This T cell receptor beta chain is from a study of T cells in Graves' hyperthyroidism and ophthalmopathy. V was trimmed by 9 bases and J by 0 bases, leaving 5 bases between them. The germline CDR1 and CDR2 sequences are KGHDR and SFDVKD. CDR3 length equals 13 residues. Amplified TCR beta CDR3 regions derived from RNA transcripts. HTBI primers were used for first-round RT-PCR of the TCR CDR3. TCRdb used MiXCR to reprocess the multiplex PCR reads, holding one entry per CDR3 protein. The data contain a few hundred thousand distinct CDR3 sequences, 15% to 17% of them singletons. The source of this sequence is a woman younger than 35 with Graves' hyperthyroidism that later progressed to Graves' ophthalmopathy. Sequenced material: blood. The gene calls are TRBV24-1 and TRBJ2-6, with D possibly matching TRBD1 (5 bases). This CDR3 reads CATQGSGANVLTF. The CDR3 DNA is TGTGCCACCCAGGGCTCTGGGGCCAACGTCCTGACTTTC.